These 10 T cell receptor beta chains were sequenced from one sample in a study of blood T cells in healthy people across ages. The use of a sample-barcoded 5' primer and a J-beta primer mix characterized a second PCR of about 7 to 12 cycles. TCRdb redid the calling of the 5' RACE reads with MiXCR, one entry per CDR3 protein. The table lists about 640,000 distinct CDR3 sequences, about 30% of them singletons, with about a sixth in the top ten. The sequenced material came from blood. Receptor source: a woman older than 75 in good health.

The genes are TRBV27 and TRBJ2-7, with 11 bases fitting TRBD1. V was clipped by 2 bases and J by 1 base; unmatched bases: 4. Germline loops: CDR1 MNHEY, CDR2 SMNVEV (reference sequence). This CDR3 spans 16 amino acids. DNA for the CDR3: TGTGCCAGCAGTTTAGGGACAGGGGGGATTTCCTACGAGCAGTACTTC. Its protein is CASSLGTGGISYEQYF.

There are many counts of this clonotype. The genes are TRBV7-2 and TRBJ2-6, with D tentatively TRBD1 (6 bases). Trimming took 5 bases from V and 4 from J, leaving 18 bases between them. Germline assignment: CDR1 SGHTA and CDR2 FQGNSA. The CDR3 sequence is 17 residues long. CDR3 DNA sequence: TGTGCCAGCAGCCTGGTGACAGGTATTCAGGGGGCCAACGTCCTGACTTTC. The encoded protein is CASSLVTGIQGANVLTF. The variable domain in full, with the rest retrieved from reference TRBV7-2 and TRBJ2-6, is GAGVSQSPSNKVTEKGKDVELRCDPISGHTALYWYRQSLGQGLEFLIYFQGNSAPDKSGLPSDRFSAERTGGSVSTLTIQRTQQEDSAVYLCASSLVTGIQGANVLTFGAGSRLTVL.

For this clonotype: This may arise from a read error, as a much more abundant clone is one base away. The CDR3 is CSVGEQVGETQYF. In DNA, the CDR3 is TGCAGCGTTGGGGAACAGGTGGGAGAGACCCAGTACTTC. The rearrangement joins TRBV29-1 to TRBJ2-5; D may be TRBD1 (5 bases). The V end was cut by 4 bases, the J end by 4 bases, with 13 bases between. CDR3 length equals 13 residues. Germline V gene data show CDR1 as SQVTM and CDR2 as ANQGSEA.

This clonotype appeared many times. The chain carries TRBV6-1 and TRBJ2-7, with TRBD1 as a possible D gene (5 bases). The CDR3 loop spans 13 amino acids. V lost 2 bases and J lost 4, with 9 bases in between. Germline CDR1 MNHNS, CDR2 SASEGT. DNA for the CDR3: TGTGCCAGCAGTGAATCAGGGTTGTACGAGCAGTACTTC. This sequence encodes CASSESGLYEQYF.

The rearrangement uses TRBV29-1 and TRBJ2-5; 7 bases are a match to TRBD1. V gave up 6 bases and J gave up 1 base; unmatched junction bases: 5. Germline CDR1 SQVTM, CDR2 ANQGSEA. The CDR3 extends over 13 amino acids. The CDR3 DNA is TGCAGCGTCCGGGACAGCCCCCAAGAGACCCAGTACTTC. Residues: CSVRDSPQETQYF. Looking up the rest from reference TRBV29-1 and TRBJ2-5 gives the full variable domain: SAVISQKPSRDICQRGTSLTIQCQVDSQVTMMFWYRQQPGQSLTLIATANQGSEATYESGFVIDKFPISRPNLTFSTLTVSNMSPEDSSIYLCSVRDSPQETQYFGPGTRLLVL.

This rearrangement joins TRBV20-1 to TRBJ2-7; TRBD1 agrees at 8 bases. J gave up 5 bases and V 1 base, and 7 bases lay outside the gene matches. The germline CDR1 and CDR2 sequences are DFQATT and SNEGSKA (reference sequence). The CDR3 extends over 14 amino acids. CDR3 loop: CSARGGTGGDEQYF. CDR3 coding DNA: TGCAGTGCTAGAGGTGGGACAGGTGGCGACGAGCAGTACTTC.

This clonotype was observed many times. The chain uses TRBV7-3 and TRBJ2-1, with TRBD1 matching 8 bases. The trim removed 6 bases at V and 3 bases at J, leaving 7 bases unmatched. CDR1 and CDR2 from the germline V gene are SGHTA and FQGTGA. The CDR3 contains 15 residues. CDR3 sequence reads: CASSRTGLGYNEQFF. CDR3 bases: TGTGCCAGCAGTCGGACAGGGTTAGGCTACAATGAGCAGTTCTTC.

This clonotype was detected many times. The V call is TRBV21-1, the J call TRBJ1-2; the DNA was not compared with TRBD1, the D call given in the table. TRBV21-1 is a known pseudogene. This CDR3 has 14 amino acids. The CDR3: CASSKDRVNYGYTF. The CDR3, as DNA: TGTGCCAGCAGCAAAGACAGGGTGAACTATGGCTACACCTTC.

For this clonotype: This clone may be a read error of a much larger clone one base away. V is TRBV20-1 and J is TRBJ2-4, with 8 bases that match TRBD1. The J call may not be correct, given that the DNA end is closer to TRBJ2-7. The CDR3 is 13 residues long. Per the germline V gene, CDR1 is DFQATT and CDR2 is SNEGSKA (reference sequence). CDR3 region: CSAGLRGQCEQYF. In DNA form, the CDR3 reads TGCAGTGCTGGGCTCAGGGGGCAATGCGAGCAGTACTTC.

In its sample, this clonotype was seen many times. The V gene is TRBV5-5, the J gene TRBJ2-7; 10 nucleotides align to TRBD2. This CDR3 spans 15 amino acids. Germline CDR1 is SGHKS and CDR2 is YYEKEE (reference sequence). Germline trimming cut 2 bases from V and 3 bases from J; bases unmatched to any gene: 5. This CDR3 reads CASSFSGGSLYEQYF. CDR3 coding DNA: TGTGCCAGCAGCTTTAGCGGGGGGTCCCTCTACGAGCAGTACTTC.